This T cell receptor (beta chain) was sequenced during a study of T cells expressing NK-cell markers. Study-wide findings and caveats: These clonotypes also led the CD3+CD56-NKG2C+ fraction in a handful of donors.

Germline CDR1 and CDR2: DFQATT and SNEGSKA (reference sequence). This CDR3 has 12 residues. TCRdb reanalyzed the 5' RACE reads, giving one entry per CDR3 protein sequence and no DNA. This listing includes roughly 430,000 distinct CDR3 sequences. On this clonotype itself: What it binds is not known.

Sequencing was done on a sample of blood T cells: a sorted CD56 or NKG2C T cell subset, CD4+ or CD8+ T cells, or bulk PBMC T cells (not recorded which). The source is a woman between 18 and 69 years old in good health. The chain links TRBV20-1 to TRBJ2-7; TCRdb proposes TRBD2, but this gene call is untestable without DNA. CDR3 sequence reads: CAMGRALDEQYF.